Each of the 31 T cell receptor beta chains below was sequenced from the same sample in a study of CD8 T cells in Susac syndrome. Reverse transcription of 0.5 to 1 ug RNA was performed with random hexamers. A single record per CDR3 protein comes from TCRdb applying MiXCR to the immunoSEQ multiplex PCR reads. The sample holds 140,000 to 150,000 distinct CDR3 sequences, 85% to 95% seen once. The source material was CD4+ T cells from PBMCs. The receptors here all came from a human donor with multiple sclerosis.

In DNA, the CDR3 is TGTGCCAGCACTAAACAACAGGGATCGCAAGAGACCCAGTACTTC. It yields the protein CASTKQQGSQETQYF. This chain joins TRBV6-5 and TRBJ2-5; D is possibly TRBD1 (6 bases). The CDR3 is 15 residues long. Trimming removed 7 bases at V and 2 bases at J, with 17 bases between. Germline V lookup: CDR1 MNHEY, CDR2 SVGAGI.

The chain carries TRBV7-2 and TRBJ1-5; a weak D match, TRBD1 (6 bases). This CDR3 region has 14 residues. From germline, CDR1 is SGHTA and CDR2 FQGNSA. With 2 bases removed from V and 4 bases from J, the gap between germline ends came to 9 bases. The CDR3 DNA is TGTGCCAGCAGCTTATCAGGGGCTAATCAGCCCCAGCATTTT. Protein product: CASSLSGANQPQHF.

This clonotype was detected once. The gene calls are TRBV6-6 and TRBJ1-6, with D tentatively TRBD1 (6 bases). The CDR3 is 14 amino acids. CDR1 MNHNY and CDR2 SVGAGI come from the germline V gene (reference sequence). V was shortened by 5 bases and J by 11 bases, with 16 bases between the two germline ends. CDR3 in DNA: TGTGCCAGCAGTCCCGACCGGGGGGCGGCACCCCTCCACTTT. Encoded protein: CASSPDRGAAPLHF.

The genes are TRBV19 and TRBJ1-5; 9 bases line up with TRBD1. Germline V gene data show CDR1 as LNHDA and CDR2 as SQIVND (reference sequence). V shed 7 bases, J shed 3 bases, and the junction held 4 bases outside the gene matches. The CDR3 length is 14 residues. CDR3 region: CASIRQGVNQPQHF. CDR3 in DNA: TGTGCCAGTATTAGACAGGGGGTCAATCAGCCCCAGCATTTT.

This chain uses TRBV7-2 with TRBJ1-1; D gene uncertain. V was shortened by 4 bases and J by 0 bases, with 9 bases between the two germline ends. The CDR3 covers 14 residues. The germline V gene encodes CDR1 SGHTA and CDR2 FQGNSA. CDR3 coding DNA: TGTGCCAGCAGCTCCATTCTGCTGAACACTGAAGCTTTCTTT. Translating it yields CASSSILLNTEAFF.

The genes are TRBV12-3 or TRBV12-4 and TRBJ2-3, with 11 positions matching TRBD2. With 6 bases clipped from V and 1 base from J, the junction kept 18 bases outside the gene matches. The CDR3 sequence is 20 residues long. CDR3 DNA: TGTGCCAGCAGCCCAAGCCTCGGGACTAGCGGACCCACGGGCACAGATACGCAGTATTTT. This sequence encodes CASSPSLGTSGPTGTDTQYF.

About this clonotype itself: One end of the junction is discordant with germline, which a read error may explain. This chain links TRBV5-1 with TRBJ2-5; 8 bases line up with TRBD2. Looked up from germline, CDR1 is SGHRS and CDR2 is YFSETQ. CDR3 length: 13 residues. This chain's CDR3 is CASTLNREGTQYF. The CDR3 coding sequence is TGCGCCAGCACCTTGAACCGGGAGGGGACCCAGTACTTC. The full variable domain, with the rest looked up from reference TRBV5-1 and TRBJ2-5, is KAGVTQTPRYLIKTRGQQVTLSCSPISGHRSVSWYQQTPGQGLQFLFEYFSETQRNKGNFPGRFSGRQFSNSRSEMNVSTLELGDSALYLCASTLNREGTQYFGPGTRLLVL.

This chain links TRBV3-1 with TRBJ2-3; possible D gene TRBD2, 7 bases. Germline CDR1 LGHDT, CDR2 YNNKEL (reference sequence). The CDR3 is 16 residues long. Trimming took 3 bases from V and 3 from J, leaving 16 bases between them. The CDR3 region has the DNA TGTGCCAGCAGCCAGAGAGGGGGGGGAAGGACAGATACGCAGTATTTT. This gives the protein CASSQRGGGRTDTQYF.

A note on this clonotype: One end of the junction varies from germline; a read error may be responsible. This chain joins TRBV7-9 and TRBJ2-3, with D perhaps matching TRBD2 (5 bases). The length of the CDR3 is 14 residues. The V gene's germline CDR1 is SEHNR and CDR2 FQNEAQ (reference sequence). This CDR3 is CSSSLSAGTDTQYF. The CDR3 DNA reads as TGTTCCAGCAGCTTATCAGCGGGCACAGATACGCAGTATTTT. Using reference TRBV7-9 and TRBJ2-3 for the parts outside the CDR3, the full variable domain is DTGVSQNPRHKITKRGQNVTFRCDPISEHNRLYWYRQTLGQGPEFLTYFQNEAQLEKSRLLSDRFSAERPKGSFSTLEIQRTEQGDSAMYLCSSSLSAGTDTQYFGPGTRLTVL.

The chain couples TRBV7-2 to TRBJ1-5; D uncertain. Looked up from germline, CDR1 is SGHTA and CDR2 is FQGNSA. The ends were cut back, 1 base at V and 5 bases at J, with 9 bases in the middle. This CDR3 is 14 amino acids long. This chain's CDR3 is CASSLGGSDQPQHF. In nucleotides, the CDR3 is TGTGCCAGCAGCTTAGGGGGAAGTGATCAGCCCCAGCATTTT.

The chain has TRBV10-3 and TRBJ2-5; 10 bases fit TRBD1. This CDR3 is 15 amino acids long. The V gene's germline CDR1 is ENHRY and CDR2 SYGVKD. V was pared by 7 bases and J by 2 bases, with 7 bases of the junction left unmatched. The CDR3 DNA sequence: TGTGCCATCACCCACGGGACAGGGGCGCAAGAGACCCAGTACTTC. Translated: CAITHGTGAQETQYF.

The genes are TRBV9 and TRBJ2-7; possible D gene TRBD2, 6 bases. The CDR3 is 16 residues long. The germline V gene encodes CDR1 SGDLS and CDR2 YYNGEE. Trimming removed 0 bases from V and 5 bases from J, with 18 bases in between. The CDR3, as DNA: TGTGCCAGCAGCGTAGGACGAGTCGGGAGAGGGGACGAGCAGTACTTC. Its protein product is CASSVGRVGRGDEQYF.

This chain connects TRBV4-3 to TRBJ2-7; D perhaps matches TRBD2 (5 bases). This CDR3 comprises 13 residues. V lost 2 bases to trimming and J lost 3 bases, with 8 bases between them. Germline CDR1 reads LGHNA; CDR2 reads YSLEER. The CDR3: CASSQTGNYEQYF. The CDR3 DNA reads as TGCGCCAGCAGCCAAACCGGGAACTACGAGCAGTACTTC.

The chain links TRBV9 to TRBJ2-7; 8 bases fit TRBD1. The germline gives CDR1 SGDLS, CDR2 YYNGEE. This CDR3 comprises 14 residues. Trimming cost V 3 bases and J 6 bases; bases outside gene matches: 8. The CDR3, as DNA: TGTGCCAGCAGCGCGGACAGGGTACCTCGCGAGCAGTACTTC. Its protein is CASSADRVPREQYF.

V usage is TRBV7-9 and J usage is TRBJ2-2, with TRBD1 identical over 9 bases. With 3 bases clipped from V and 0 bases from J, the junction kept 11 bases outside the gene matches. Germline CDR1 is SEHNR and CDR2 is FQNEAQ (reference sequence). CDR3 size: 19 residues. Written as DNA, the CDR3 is TGTGCCAGCAGCTTCGGGACAGGGTTTATAGGTCCGAACACCGGGGAGCTGTTTTTT. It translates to CASSFGTGFIGPNTGELFF.

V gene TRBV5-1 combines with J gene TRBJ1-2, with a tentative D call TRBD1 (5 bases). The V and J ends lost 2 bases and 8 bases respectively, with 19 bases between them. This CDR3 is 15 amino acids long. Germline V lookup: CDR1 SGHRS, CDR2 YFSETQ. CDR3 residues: CASSLSPGPDRGYTF. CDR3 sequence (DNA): TGCGCCAGCAGCTTATCACCGGGACCGGATCGAGGCTACACCTTC.

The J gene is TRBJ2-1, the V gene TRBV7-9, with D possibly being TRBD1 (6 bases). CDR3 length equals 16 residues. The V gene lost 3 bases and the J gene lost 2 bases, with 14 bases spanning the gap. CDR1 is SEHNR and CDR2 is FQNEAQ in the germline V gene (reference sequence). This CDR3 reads CASSLSKQGAYNEQFF. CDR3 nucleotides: TGTGCCAGCAGCTTGAGTAAACAGGGAGCCTACAATGAGCAGTTCTTC.

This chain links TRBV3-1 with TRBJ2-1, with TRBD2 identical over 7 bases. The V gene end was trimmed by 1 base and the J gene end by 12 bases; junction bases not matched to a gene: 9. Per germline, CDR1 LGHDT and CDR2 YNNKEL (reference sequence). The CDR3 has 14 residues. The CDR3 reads CASSQGEGSSRQFF. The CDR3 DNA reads TGTGCCAGCAGCCAAGGGGAGGGGTCGTCAAGGCAGTTCTTC.

CDR3 protein: CAAPLYNEQFF. CDR3 nucleotide sequence: TGTGCGGCCCCGCTCTACAATGAGCAGTTCTTC. This chain links TRBV7-3 with TRBJ2-1; D is unclear. Germline CDR1 is SGHTA and CDR2 is FQGTGA. The CDR3 loop spans 11 amino acids.

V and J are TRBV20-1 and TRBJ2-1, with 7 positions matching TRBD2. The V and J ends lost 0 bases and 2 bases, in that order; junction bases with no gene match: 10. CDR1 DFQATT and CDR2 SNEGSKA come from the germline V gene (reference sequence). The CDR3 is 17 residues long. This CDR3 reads CSARDVGGGSPYNEQFF. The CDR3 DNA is TGCAGTGCTAGAGATGTGGGGGGAGGGTCCCCCTACAATGAGCAGTTCTTC.

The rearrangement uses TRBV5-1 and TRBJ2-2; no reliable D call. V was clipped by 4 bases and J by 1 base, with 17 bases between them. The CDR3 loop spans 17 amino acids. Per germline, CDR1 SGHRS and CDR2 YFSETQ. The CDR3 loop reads CASSPGVLLQNTGELFF. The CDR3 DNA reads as TGCGCCAGCAGCCCTGGAGTCCTGCTACAGAACACCGGGGAGCTGTTTTTT.

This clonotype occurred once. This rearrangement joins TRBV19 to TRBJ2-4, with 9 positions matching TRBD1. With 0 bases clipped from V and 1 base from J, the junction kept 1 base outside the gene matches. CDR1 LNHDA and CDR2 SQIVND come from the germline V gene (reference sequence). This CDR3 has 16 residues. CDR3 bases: TGTGCCAGTAGTATAGACGGGACAGGGGCCAAAAACATTCAGTACTTC. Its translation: CASSIDGTGAKNIQYF.

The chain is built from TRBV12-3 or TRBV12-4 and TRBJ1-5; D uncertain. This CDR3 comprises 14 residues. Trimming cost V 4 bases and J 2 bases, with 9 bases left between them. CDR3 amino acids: CASSSRGGNQPQHF. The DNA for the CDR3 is TGTGCCAGCAGTTCCCGGGGTGGCAATCAGCCCCAGCATTTT.

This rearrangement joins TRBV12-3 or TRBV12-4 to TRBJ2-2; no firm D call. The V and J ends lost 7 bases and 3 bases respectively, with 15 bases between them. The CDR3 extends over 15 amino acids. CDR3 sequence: CASIRSSQHTGELFF. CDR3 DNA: TGTGCCAGCATCCGTTCCTCACAGCACACCGGGGAGCTGTTTTTT.

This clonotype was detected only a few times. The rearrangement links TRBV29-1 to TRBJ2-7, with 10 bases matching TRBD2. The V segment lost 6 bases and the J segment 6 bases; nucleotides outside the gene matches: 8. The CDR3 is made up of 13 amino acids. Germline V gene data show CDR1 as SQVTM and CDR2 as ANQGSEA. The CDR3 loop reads CSVALAGVGEQYF. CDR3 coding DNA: TGCAGCGTCGCCCTAGCGGGAGTGGGCGAGCAGTACTTC.

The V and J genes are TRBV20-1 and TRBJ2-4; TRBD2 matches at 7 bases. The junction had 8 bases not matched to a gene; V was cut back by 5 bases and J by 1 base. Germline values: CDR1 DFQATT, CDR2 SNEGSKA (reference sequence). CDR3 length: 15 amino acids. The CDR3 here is CSAPTGGKAKNIQYF. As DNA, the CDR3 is TGCAGTGCTCCCACCGGGGGGAAGGCCAAAAACATTCAGTACTTC.

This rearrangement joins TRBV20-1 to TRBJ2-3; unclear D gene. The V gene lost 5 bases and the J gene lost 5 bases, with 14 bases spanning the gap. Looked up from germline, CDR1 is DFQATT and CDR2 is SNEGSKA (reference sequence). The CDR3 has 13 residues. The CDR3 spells CSAGNLGRDTQYF. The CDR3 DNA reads TGCAGTGCTGGGAACCTCGGTCGAGATACGCAGTATTTT.

Written as DNA, the CDR3 is TGTGCCAGCAGCCAAAACAGGGGAGTGACGGATACGCAGTATTTT. It is translated as CASSQNRGVTDTQYF. The chain is built from TRBV12-3 or TRBV12-4 and TRBJ2-3, with TRBD1 identical over 7 bases. V trimming: 6 bases; J trimming: 6 bases; junction bases outside the gene matches: 12. There are 15 residues in the CDR3.

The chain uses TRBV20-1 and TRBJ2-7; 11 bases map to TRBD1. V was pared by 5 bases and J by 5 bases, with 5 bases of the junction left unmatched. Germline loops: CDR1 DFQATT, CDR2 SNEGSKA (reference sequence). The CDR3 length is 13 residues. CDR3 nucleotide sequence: TGCAGTGCTTTGGACAGGGGGCCGGACGAGCAGTACTTC. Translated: CSALDRGPDEQYF.

CDR3 sequence (DNA): TGTGCCAGCAGCCCCTACCTCGGACAGGGACAAGCTTTCTTT. This encodes CASSPYLGQGQAFF. The J gene is TRBJ1-1, the V gene TRBV14; TRBD1 matches 8 bases. V trimming: 4 bases; J trimming: 9 bases; junction bases outside the gene matches: 10. The CDR3 contains 14 residues. Per the germline V gene, CDR1 is SGHDN and CDR2 is FVKESK.

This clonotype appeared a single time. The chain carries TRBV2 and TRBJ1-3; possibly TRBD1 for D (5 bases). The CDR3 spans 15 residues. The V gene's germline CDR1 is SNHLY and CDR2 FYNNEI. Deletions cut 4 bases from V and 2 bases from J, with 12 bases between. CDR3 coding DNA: TGTGCCAGCAGTGCCTACCAGGGAGCTGGAAACACCATATATTTT. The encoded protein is CASSAYQGAGNTIYF.